This is a list of T cell receptor beta chains from one sample in a study of STAT5B mutations in CD4+ large granular lymphocyte leukemia. The assay was immunoSEQ multiplex PCR, and TCRdb's table has in-frame clones only and misses some. The sample lists around 29,000 clones, approximately 79% seen once, with approximately 6.2% in the top ten. Sequenced material: CD4+ T cells from blood buffy coats. The receptors stem from a human donor in good health. Each CDR3 is given with its conserved first and last residue. D genes are given only for firm matches. Clone size is given for some rows only: seen once, a few or many times, or a class if the clone is expanded.

TRBV7-9,NA,TRBJ1-4,TRBD1,TGTGCCAGCAGCTTAGGCGTAGGGGACAGCCGGAATGAAAAACTGTTTTTT,CASSLGVGDSRNEKLFF
TRBV11-3,NA,TRBJ2-2,NA,TGTGCCAGCAGCTGGGCGGAAACGGCCGGGGAGCTGTTTTTT,CASSWAETAGELFF
TRBV9,NA,TRBJ1-5,NA,TGTGCCAGCAGCGTGGGGGACCGGGGTAATCAGCCCCAGCATTTT,CASSVGDRGNQPQHF
TRBV6-5,few,TRBJ2-7,TRBD1,TGTGCCAGCACCGGCCGGACAGGGTCCTACGAGCAGTACTTC,CASTGRTGSYEQYF
TRBV6-5,NA,TRBJ1-1,NA,TGTGCCAGCAGTTACGAGGGATGGACAGCTTTCTTT,CASSYEGWTAFF
TRBV5-5,NA,TRBJ2-1,NA,TGTGCCAGCAGCTTGGGGGCCGGGTCCTACAATGAGCAGTTCTTC,CASSLGAGSYNEQFF
TRBV10-3,NA,TRBJ2-3,NA,TGTGCCATCAGCAAAGCGGTAGGCACAGATACGCAGTATTTT,CAISKAVGTDTQYF
TRBV25-1,NA,TRBJ1-3,TRBD1,TGTGCCAGCAGCAGGGGGCTCGGAAACACCATATATTTT,CASSRGLGNTIYF
TRBV6-5,NA,TRBJ1-1,TRBD1,TGTGCCAGCAGTTCGACAGGGGAGAACACTGAAGCTTTCTTT,CASSSTGENTEAFF
TRBV5-1,NA,TRBJ1-2,NA,TGCGCCAGCAGCCCCACGGTGGGGGCCCGAAGGAGTGGCTACACCTTC,CASSPTVGARRSGYTF
TRBV4-3,NA,TRBJ2-1,TRBD2,TGCGCCAGCAGCCAAGAACTAGCGGGGGATTACAATGAGCAGTTCTTC,CASSQELAGDYNEQFF
TRBV7-6,NA,TRBJ1-1,TRBD1,TGTGCCAGCAGCCCGGGGACAGGGGTAACTGAAGCTTTCTTT,CASSPGTGVTEAFF
TRBV4-3,NA,TRBJ2-5,TRBD2,TGCGCCAGCAGCCTTGGACTAGCGGGGGTTGAGACCCAGTACTTC,CASSLGLAGVETQYF
TRBV7-2,NA,TRBJ2-4,TRBD2,TGTGCCAGCAGCTTAGCTCTAGCGGGGGGATCCAAAAACATTCAGTACTTC,CASSLALAGGSKNIQYF
TRBV10-1,NA,TRBJ2-7,TRBD2,TGCGCCAGCAGTGATGCTAGCGGGGGGGCAGATGAGCAGTACTTC,CASSDASGGADEQYF
TRBV15,NA,TRBJ1-5,NA,TGTGCCACCAGCGGGCCCAATCAGCCCCAGCATTTT,CATSGPNQPQHF
TRBV5-1,NA,TRBJ2-3,NA,TGCGCCAGCAGCTTGGTGTCTAGCGTGGTGGCAGATACGCAGTATTTT,CASSLVSSVVADTQYF